This is a list of T cell receptor beta chains from one sample in a study of blood T cells in healthy people across ages. MiXCR, applied by TCRdb to the 5' RACE reads, yields one record per CDR3 protein. Seen here are around 1.5 million distinct CDR3 sequences, roughly a third observed once, and the top ten hold around 11%. The source material was blood. The receptors stem from a woman aged 25 to 39 in good health. The CDR3 runs from the conserved cysteine through the conserved F or W. D genes are given only for firm matches. Rows may omit the clone size; those that give it use once, few, many or a size class.

few,TRBV6-2/TRBV6-3,.,TRBJ2-7,TGTGCCAGCAACCCCCTGGAAGGGTCAGAGTCCTACGAGCAGTACTTC,CASNPLEGSESYEQYF
.,TRBV20-1,.,TRBJ2-5,TGCAGTGCCAGAGATCTTCGGGCCCGGGACGAGATCCAGTACTTC,CSARDLRARDEIQYF
.,TRBV6-5,TRBD2,TRBJ2-3,TGTGCCAGCAGTTACCGGACGACGGGGGGTACGCAGTATTTT,CASSYRTTGGTQYF
.,TRBV30,.,TRBJ2-3,TGTGCCTGGAGTGGGGACGAGAGCACAGATACGCAGTATTTT,CAWSGDESTDTQYF
few,TRBV4-2,.,TRBJ2-3,TGTGCCAGCAGCCAAGAAGGGCAACCAGGCCCGGGGTCTAGCACAGATACGCAGTATTTT,CASSQEGQPGPGSSTDTQYF
.,TRBV6-5,TRBD1,TRBJ1-2,TGTGCCAGCAGTTATCAGAGACAGGGGAGTTACACCTTC,CASSYQRQGSYTF
.,TRBV27,TRBD1,TRBJ2-2,TGTGCCAGCAGTTTAAGGCGTGACAGGGTCGGCACCGGGGAGCTGTTTTTT,CASSLRRDRVGTGELFF
few,TRBV6-6,TRBD2,TRBJ2-7,TGTGCCAGCAGTTTCACCGTGCGGGGGGATCTCAACGAGCAGTACTTC,CASSFTVRGDLNEQYF
.,TRBV6-5,.,TRBJ2-7,TGTGCCAGCATGAATTCCCCGACCCAAACCGAGCAGTACTTC,CASMNSPTQTEQYF
.,TRBV6-6,.,TRBJ1-2,TGTGCCAGCGCCCCGGGGTCGCGCTATGGCTACACCTTC,CASAPGSRYGYTF
.,TRBV6-2/TRBV6-3,.,TRBJ1-2,TGTGCCAGCAGTTACGGGCAGGGCACTAACTATGGCTACACCTTC,CASSYGQGTNYGYTF